This TCR beta chain is drawn from a study of blood T cell repertoires in COVID-19 (dated by TCRdb to 2019 to 2021). In the study overall: Samples from collaborators originated in the United States, Italy and Spain and spanned both the acute and convalescent phases of COVID-19. The prospective study material was composed of cDNA or gDNA derived from T cells, B-cell-depleted T cells, or PBMCs. The dataset comprised deeply sampled blood TCRbeta repertoires from subjects exposed to, actively infected with, or recovered from COVID-19. A freely available public database, intended as a resource for researchers studying the immune response to SARS-CoV-2, is where the repertoires were released. Samples were obtained from the ongoing ImmuneRACE study (first 160 participants) and from about 1,300 subjects provided by 6 global collaborators. Sample metadata almost always included a de-identified subject ID, COVID-19 status, age in years and sex. Where available, HLA class I and class II types were obtained from metadata supplied by the sample provider rather than from assay-based typing.

Findings and caveats that apply to the study as a whole: How much clinical and demographic metadata was included differed by source and by participant, and the metadata was provided uncurated.

Enrolling through a virtual design, the prospective study's participants ranged in age from roughly 18 to 90 years and lived across roughly 24 United States geographic areas. In the prospective study, cohorts were assigned on the basis of participant-reported clinical history obtained from a screening survey and a study questionnaire. Recovered participants in ImmuneRACE Cohort 3 were defined as having two consecutive negative NP/OP PCR tests, clearance from a healthcare professional, or resolution of symptoms. Mobile phlebotomists in the prospective study collected whole blood, serum and a nasopharyngeal or oropharyngeal swab from every participant. Over a roughly two-month period, participants in the prospective study had the option of providing additional blood draws and questionnaires. Before DNA extraction, blood samples from the prospective study were shipped at room temperature or frozen.

V gives up 0 bases and J gives up 8 bases, and the segment between their germline ends measures 10 bases. CDR1 LGHNA and CDR2 YNFKEQ were looked up in the germline V gene. The CDR3 starts with the cysteine, ends with the phenylalanine, and has 13 residues. Solely the CDR3 DNA is kept, with 39 bases framed from the first base. In the case of this clone: Its antigen is currently not known. Per-nucleotide qualities are absent, and no much larger clonotype sits a single base away.

The immunoSEQ Assay, a bias-controlled multiplex PCR, was used to amplify TCRbeta CDR3 regions from genomic DNA. The published analysis was carried out like this. Nucleated cell counts per sample were estimated from amplification of reference gene primers within the assay. To quantify the absolute abundance of each unique TCRbeta CDR3 rearrangement, sequence reads were collapsed and filtered. Productive Simpson clonality was computed per sample as the square root of Simpson's diversity index over productive rearrangements. TCRdb re-hosts the immuneACCESS table, in-frame sequences only. Its copies lack some clones; in the studies checked, an unresolved V gene accounts for under half of them, and the cause for the rest is not known. V, J and clone size were drawn from that table, and D and trimming were deduced from the DNA. Here the sample has a few hundred thousand clones; more than 75% occur a single time. 3% of the sample comes from the top ten.

The clonotype was recovered from a woman aged 25 to 39 who had recovered from COVID-19. The sequenced sample consisted of PBMCs or T cells enriched from blood (not recorded which). This chain joins TRBV4-2 to TRBJ1-1, with no confidently assigned D gene. The DNA sequence reads TGTGCCAGCAGCCAAGATACAGTCCCCGAAGCTTTCTTT. Its coded protein is CASSQDTVPEAFF.